These 17 T cell receptor beta chains were sequenced from one sample in a study of T-cell memory formation after mild COVID-19 listed by TCRdb under 2021. The method was 5' RACE. The sequencing machine was an Illumina NovaSeq 6000. The public sequencing data were trimmed at Q25 with fastp and processed into clonotypes with MiXCR by TCRdb, which kept only in-frame beta chains. Rows with one shared CDR3 protein collapse into an entry with the most common genes and DNA. This sample has about 250,000 distinct CDR3 sequences in its table, and approximately 15% of those were observed once. The ten largest clones take up 2% to 2.5% of the sample. The material sequenced was PBMCs or a T cell subset sorted from them (not recorded which). The receptors were gathered from an adult woman who had mild COVID-19 (a few samples of this study predate the infection). The sample titles of this study are shuffled in the database, so cell type and time point are left out; the donor was told from shared clones.

This sequence joins TRBV7-2 and TRBJ2-4; D gene ambiguous. The V end was cut by 4 bases, the J end by 5 bases, with 9 bases between. CDR1 and CDR2 (germline): SGHTA, FQGNSA. The CDR3 runs to 13 residues. This CDR3 is CASSWRLENIQYF. The CDR3 region has the DNA TGTGCCAGCAGCTGGCGACTCGAAAACATTCAGTACTTC.

This clonotype was recorded many times. V gene TRBV7-2 combines with J gene TRBJ1-2, with D unresolved. Germline assignment: CDR1 SGHTA and CDR2 FQGNSA. This CDR3 is built from 15 residues. V was clipped by 1 base and J by 8 bases, with 17 bases between them. This CDR3 reads CASSLGVPITRGYTF. The CDR3 DNA reads TGTGCCAGCAGCTTAGGTGTCCCTATCACGCGGGGCTACACCTTC.

The J gene is TRBJ2-7, the V gene TRBV5-1; TRBD1 agrees at 9 bases. V dropped 0 bases and J dropped 0; count of bases not matched to a gene: 10. Germline V lookup: CDR1 SGHRS, CDR2 YFSETQ. This CDR3 is built from 18 residues. In DNA form, the CDR3 reads TGCGCCAGCAGCTTGGTACCCCGGGACAGGGCGAACTCCTACGAGCAGTACTTC. It encodes CASSLVPRDRANSYEQYF.

This clonotype was observed a handful of times. The rearrangement uses TRBV12-3 or TRBV12-4 and TRBJ2-2; TRBD1 matches 10 bases. The CDR3 is 16 amino acids. The V and J ends lost 6 bases and 7 bases, in that order; junction bases with no gene match: 11. This chain's CDR3 is CASRFRDRGRIGELFF. The CDR3 DNA sequence: TGTGCCAGCAGATTCCGGGACAGGGGAAGAATCGGGGAGCTGTTTTTT.

The J gene is TRBJ2-7, the V gene TRBV20-1; D gene ambiguous. V lost 5 bases, J lost 7 bases, and 12 bases lay in between. Germline V gene lookup returns CDR1 DFQATT and CDR2 SNEGSKA (reference sequence). This CDR3 spans 11 amino acids. The CDR3 sequence is CSASNLLEQYF. Written as DNA, the CDR3 is TGCAGTGCTTCAAACCTCTTGGAGCAGTACTTC.

The chain is built from TRBV5-1 and TRBJ2-7, with 10 bases that match TRBD1. V trimming: 0 bases; J trimming: 0 bases; junction bases outside the gene matches: 3. The CDR3 spans 16 residues. The V gene's germline CDR1 is SGHRS and CDR2 YFSETQ. The CDR3 loop is CASSLDGTGASYEQYF. The CDR3 DNA follows: TGCGCCAGCAGCTTGGATGGGACAGGGGCCTCCTACGAGCAGTACTTC.

This clonotype was counted ten times or more. The chain has TRBV24-1 and TRBJ2-7, with no clear D. Trimming took off 4 bases at V and 7 bases at J, with 10 bases between the two ends. The germline V gene has CDR1 KGHDR and CDR2 SFDVKD. CDR3 size: 12 residues. The chain's CDR3 is CATSDLDGEQYF. CDR3 nucleotide sequence: TGTGCCACCAGTGACCTGGACGGGGAGCAGTACTTC.

This clonotype was seen a few times. The rearrangement links TRBV4-2 to TRBJ1-3; 10 nucleotides agree with TRBD1. The CDR3 runs to 14 residues. The germline V gene has CDR1 LGHNA and CDR2 YNFKEQ. After removal of 5 bases from V and 7 bases from J, the junction contained 5 bases not matched to a gene. The CDR3 sequence is CASSIGTGVNTIYF. The CDR3 coding sequence is TGTGCCAGCAGCATTGGGACAGGGGTGAACACCATATATTTT.

This chain uses TRBV25-1 with TRBJ1-6; TRBD1 is a possible D gene (6 bases). CDR1 MGHDK and CDR2 SYGVNS come from the germline V gene. CDR3 length equals 14 residues. The germline V and J ends were trimmed by 3 bases and 7 bases, with 10 bases remaining between them. This chain's CDR3 is CASSDTGLNSPLHF. The CDR3 DNA sequence: TGTGCCAGCAGTGATACAGGGCTGAATTCACCCCTCCACTTT.

This clonotype has just a few counts. The chain couples TRBV2 to TRBJ1-2; 7 positions agree with TRBD1. Per germline, CDR1 SNHLY and CDR2 FYNNEI. V lost 6 bases, J lost 1 base, and 5 bases stayed unmatched. The CDR3 runs 14 residues. The CDR3 sequence is CASSKGQLNYGYTF. The CDR3 bases are TGTGCCAGCAGCAAGGGACAGCTTAACTATGGCTACACCTTC.

The chain joins TRBV12-3 or TRBV12-4 to TRBJ1-3; 7 nucleotides match TRBD1. The CDR3 totals 14 residues. Trimming cost V 7 bases and J 4 bases; bases outside gene matches: 7. CDR3 sequence reads: CASKRQGAGNTIYF. Written as DNA, the CDR3 is TGTGCCAGCAAGCGACAGGGAGCGGGAAACACCATATATTTT.

This clonotype showed up just a few times. The chain joins TRBV5-1 to TRBJ2-7, with D perhaps given as TRBD1 or TRBD2 (5 bases each). Trimming stripped 2 bases from V and 3 bases from J, with 15 bases between. This CDR3 has 15 amino acids. Germline loops: CDR1 SGHRS, CDR2 YFSETQ. CDR3 in amino acids: CASSLRGDRDYEQYF. In DNA, the CDR3 is TGCGCCAGCAGCTTACGAGGGGATCGGGACTACGAGCAGTACTTC.

The chain is built from TRBV11-2 and TRBJ2-7, with 10 bases identical to TRBD1. This CDR3 region has 15 residues. The V gene's germline CDR1 is SGHAT and CDR2 FQNNGV. V gave up 2 bases and J gave up 3 bases; unmatched junction bases: 4. CDR3 in amino acids: CASSLSGTGVYEQYF. DNA for the CDR3: TGTGCCAGCAGCTTATCGGGGACAGGGGTCTACGAGCAGTACTTC.

This clonotype turned up a few times. The chain joins TRBV6-5 to TRBJ1-1; 7 nucleotides line up with TRBD1. Trimming removed 4 bases from V and 0 bases from J; junction bases left unmatched: 8. The CDR3 length is 16 residues. In germline, CDR1 is MNHEY, CDR2 SVGAGI. The CDR3 loop reads CASSLRGGGMNTEAFF. In DNA form, the CDR3 reads TGTGCCAGCAGTTTGAGGGGAGGGGGCATGAACACTGAAGCTTTCTTT.

This clonotype was detected a few times. At one end the junction does not follow the germline gene, possibly because of a read error. The chain combines TRBV7-7 with TRBJ2-5, with TRBD2 matching 7 bases. This CDR3 spans 17 amino acids. Germline CDR1 is SSHAT and CDR2 is FNYEAQ (reference sequence). CDR3 region: CASNLRVGTSVLKTQYF. The CDR3, as DNA: TGTGCTAGCAACCTTAGGGTCGGAACTAGCGTTCTGAAGACCCAGTACTTC. The variable domain in full, with the rest retrieved from reference TRBV7-7 and TRBJ2-5, is GAGVSQSPRYKVTKRGQDVTLRCDPISSHATLYWYQQALGQGPEFLTYFNYEAQPDKSGLPSDRFSAERPEGSISTLTIQRTEQRDSAMYRCASNLRVGTSVLKTQYFGPGTRLLVL.

This chain connects TRBV20-1 to TRBJ2-1, with D possibly matching TRBD2 (6 bases). Trimming shortened V by 5 bases and J by 8 bases, and 16 bases separated the two germline ends. CDR3 length: 13 amino acids. CDR1 and CDR2 from the germline V gene are DFQATT and SNEGSKA (reference sequence). The CDR3 region is CSARPGGADEQFF. CDR3 nucleotide sequence: TGCAGTGCTCGCCCGGGCGGGGCCGATGAGCAGTTCTTC.

This chain links TRBV7-6 with TRBJ2-7; 11 bases are shared with TRBD1. The CDR3 is made up of 17 amino acids. The germline V gene encodes CDR1 SGHVS and CDR2 FNYEAQ. The J segment lost 0 bases and the V segment lost 1 base, leaving 5 bases of the junction unmatched. CDR3 bases: TGTGCCAGCAGCTTAGGCTCCGGGACAGGGGGCTCCTACGAGCAGTACTTC. Amino acids: CASSLGSGTGGSYEQYF.